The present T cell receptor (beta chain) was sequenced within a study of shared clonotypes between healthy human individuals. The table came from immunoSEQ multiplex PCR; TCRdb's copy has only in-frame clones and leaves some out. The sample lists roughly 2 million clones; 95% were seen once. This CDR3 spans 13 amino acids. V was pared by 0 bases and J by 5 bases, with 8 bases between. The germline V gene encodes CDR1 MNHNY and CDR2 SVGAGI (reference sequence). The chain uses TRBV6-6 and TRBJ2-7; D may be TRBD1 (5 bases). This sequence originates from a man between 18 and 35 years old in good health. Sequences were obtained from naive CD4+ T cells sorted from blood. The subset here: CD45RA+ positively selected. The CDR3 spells CASSYSQGNEQYF. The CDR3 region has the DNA TGTGCCAGCAGTTACTCGCAGGGTAACGAGCAGTACTTC.